One sample yielded the 31 T cell receptor beta chains listed below, sequenced in a study of cytomegalovirus exposure and HLA in healthy donors (dated by TCRdb to about 2017). To prepare the library, the immunoSEQ multiplex PCR assay was applied. TCRdb took this table from immuneACCESS and kept in-frame rearrangements with V and J called. Such tables lack part of the clones; where checked against another copy, unresolved V genes explain under half of the gap, and the rest is unexplained. For this sample there are 50,000 to 65,000 clones; around 93% appear just once. The top ten clones comprise around 7% of the sample. Specimen: PBMCs. These receptors came from a woman under 30 in good health and CMV-seropositive.

This chain connects TRBV27 to TRBJ1-5; D may be TRBD1 (6 bases). Germline V gives CDR1 MNHEY, CDR2 SMNVEV (reference sequence). With 8 bases removed from V and 4 bases from J, the gap between germline ends came to 18 bases. The CDR3 length is 15 residues. CDR3 in DNA: TGTGCCAGCGGTAGACAGGACAGCCGAAATCAGCCCCAGCATTTT. Translated, it gives CASGRQDSRNQPQHF.

The rearrangement links TRBV9 to TRBJ2-3; no firm D call. From germline, CDR1 is SGDLS and CDR2 YYNGEE. The germline V and J ends were trimmed by 1 base and 1 base, with 4 bases remaining between them. The CDR3 has 13 amino acids. CDR3 DNA: TGTGCCAGCAGCGTATATGGCACAGATACGCAGTATTTT. Its translation: CASSVYGTDTQYF.

The chain combines TRBV7-9 with TRBJ2-1, with D possibly TRBD1 on 5 matching bases. V shed 2 bases and J shed 4 bases, with 15 bases lying between them. This CDR3 has 16 amino acids. In germline, CDR1 is SEHNR, CDR2 FQNEAQ (reference sequence). The CDR3: CASSLSGLHLYNEQFF. CDR3 bases: TGTGCCAGCAGCTTATCAGGGCTACATCTGTACAATGAGCAGTTCTTC.

The chain uses TRBV5-1 and TRBJ2-3; TRBD1 aligns across 8 bases. Germline lookup yields CDR1 SGHRS and CDR2 YFSETQ. The CDR3 contains 15 residues. V trimming: 2 bases; J trimming: 6 bases; junction bases outside the gene matches: 8. Here the CDR3 reads CASSFGQGAVDTQYF. The CDR3 DNA is TGCGCCAGCAGCTTCGGTCAGGGGGCGGTTGATACGCAGTATTTT. The entire variable domain, with the rest obtained from reference TRBV5-1 and TRBJ2-3, is as follows: KAGVTQTPRYLIKTRGQQVTLSCSPISGHRSVSWYQQTPGQGLQFLFEYFSETQRNKGNFPGRFSGRQFSNSRSEMNVSTLELGDSALYLCASSFGQGAVDTQYFGPGTRLTVL.

This rearrangement joins TRBV28 to TRBJ2-3; D is undetermined. This CDR3 spans 17 amino acids. CDR1 and CDR2 from the germline V gene are MDHEN and SYDVKM. V dropped 5 bases and J dropped 0 bases, with 18 bases sitting between them. The DNA for the CDR3 is TGTGCCAGCAGTGCCCCGGATTCGGAGCACAGCACAGATACGCAGTATTTT. Translating it yields CASSAPDSEHSTDTQYF.

Here the CDR3 DNA reads TGTGCCAGCAGCTTGTTCGGGGGGGTGCCGTACGAGCAGTACTTC. As protein: CASSLFGGVPYEQYF. The chain joins TRBV5-6 to TRBJ2-7, with 8 bases that match TRBD2. Germline V gene data show CDR1 as SGHDT and CDR2 as YYEEEE. Unmatched junction bases numbered 7, after V lost 1 base and J lost 4 bases. This CDR3 has 15 amino acids. Complete variable domain (other parts from reference TRBV5-6 and TRBJ2-7): DAGVTQSPTHLIKTRGQQVTLRCSPKSGHDTVSWYQQALGQGPQFIFQYYEEEERQRGNFPDRFSGHQFPNYSSELNVNALLLGDSALYLCASSLFGGVPYEQYFGPGTRLTVT.

J is TRBJ1-2 and V is TRBV7-9; D possibly corresponds to TRBD1 (6 bases). CDR1 is SEHNR and CDR2 is FQNEAQ in the germline V gene (reference sequence). The V end was cut by 5 bases, the J end by 2 bases, with 15 bases between. This CDR3 is 15 amino acids long. CDR3 DNA: TGTGCCAGCAGCACAGGGACCGCCATCAACTATGGCTACACCTTC. Translating it yields CASSTGTAINYGYTF.

V is TRBV28 and J is TRBJ2-6; 8 positions match TRBD1. Germline CDR1 and CDR2: MDHEN and SYDVKM. J was trimmed by 3 bases and V by 6 bases; bases with no gene match: 10. The CDR3 is made up of 17 amino acids. CDR3 nucleotide sequence: TGTGCCAGCAGCCGGCTGGCAGGGGGCTTTGGGGCCAACGTCCTGACTTTC. Its protein product is CASSRLAGGFGANVLTF.

The CDR3 DNA follows: TGTGCCAGCTGTGCTGGACAGTCTAGCACAGATACGCAGTATTTT. It codes for CASCAGQSSTDTQYF. The chain has TRBV5-6 and TRBJ2-3; D perhaps matches TRBD1 (6 bases). CDR1 SGHDT and CDR2 YYEEEE come from the germline V gene. This CDR3 contains 15 residues. V was clipped by 7 bases and J by 0 bases, with 15 bases between them.

This chain uses TRBV7-9 with TRBJ1-1; D is unclear. The CDR3 is 14 residues long. Germline CDR1 and CDR2: SEHNR and FQNEAQ (reference sequence). With 1 base removed from V and 1 base from J, the gap between germline ends came to 7 bases. CDR3 sequence (DNA): TGTGCCAGCAGCTTAGGGCGGTGGAACACTGAAGCTTTCTTT. It translates to CASSLGRWNTEAFF.

In its sample, this clone was seen once. CDR3 sequence (DNA): TGTGCCAGTAGTATACAGGGATCCTACGAGCAGTACTTC. Amino acid sequence: CASSIQGSYEQYF. This rearrangement joins TRBV19 to TRBJ2-7, with a weak D call TRBD1 (5 bases). The V gene's germline CDR1 is LNHDA and CDR2 SQIVND (reference sequence). V was clipped by 2 bases and J by 1 base, with 6 bases between them. There are 13 residues in the CDR3.

This chain uses TRBV20-1 with TRBJ1-2, with D tentatively TRBD1 (5 bases). Germline CDR1 and CDR2: DFQATT and SNEGSKA (reference sequence). Trimming removed 1 base at V and 8 bases at J, with 8 bases between. This CDR3 region has 11 residues. In DNA form, the CDR3 reads TGCAGTGCTAGAGCTGGGGGGGGCTACACCTTC. This encodes CSARAGGGYTF.

The chain has TRBV9 and TRBJ2-1, with 13 bases that match TRBD2. The CDR3 contains 15 residues. V shed 3 bases, J shed 5 bases, and the junction held 2 bases outside the gene matches. The V gene's germline CDR1 is SGDLS and CDR2 YYNGEE. The chain's CDR3 is CASSELAGGNNEQFF. CDR3 nucleotides: TGTGCCAGCAGCGAACTAGCGGGAGGGAACAATGAGCAGTTCTTC.

V gene TRBV28 combines with J gene TRBJ2-4; possibly TRBD2 for D (6 bases). This CDR3 comprises 17 residues. Trimming left V 4 bases short and J 0 bases short, with 16 bases between. Germline V lookup: CDR1 MDHEN, CDR2 SYDVKM. CDR3 protein: CASSSAVGGLAKNIQYF. The CDR3, as DNA: TGTGCCAGCAGTTCCGCCGTGGGGGGATTAGCCAAAAACATTCAGTACTTC.

The chain is built from TRBV9 and TRBJ2-5, with TRBD2 as a possible D gene (6 bases). Germline CDR1 and CDR2: SGDLS and YYNGEE. Trimming cost V 0 bases and J 4 bases, with 16 bases left between them. The CDR3 totals 16 residues. The CDR3 region is CASSVGGYWGGETQYF. As DNA, the CDR3 is TGTGCCAGCAGCGTAGGAGGCTATTGGGGAGGAGAGACCCAGTACTTC.

The J gene is TRBJ1-3, the V gene TRBV29-1, with D possibly being TRBD1 (6 bases). CDR1 SQVTM and CDR2 ANQGSEA come from the germline V gene. The CDR3 length is 15 residues. Trimming took off 6 bases at V and 0 bases at J, with 15 bases between the two ends. The CDR3 reads CSVRDQTGSGNTIYF. The CDR3 coding sequence is TGCAGCGTCCGGGATCAGACAGGCTCTGGAAACACCATATATTTT.

The chain joins TRBV19 to TRBJ2-2, with no clear D. Looked up from germline, CDR1 is LNHDA and CDR2 is SQIVND (reference sequence). This CDR3 has 17 amino acids. V was clipped by 0 bases and J by 0 bases, with 11 bases between them. DNA of the CDR3: TGTGCCAGTAGTATAGATTTCGCGTATACGAACACCGGGGAGCTGTTTTTT. It translates to CASSIDFAYTNTGELFF. Full variable domain (missing parts from reference TRBV19 and TRBJ2-2): DGGITQSPKYLFRKEGQNVTLSCEQNLNHDAMYWYRQDPGQGLRLIYYSQIVNDFQKGDIAEGYSVSREKKESFPLTVTSAQKNPTAFYLCASSIDFAYTNTGELFFGEGSRLTVL.

The chain links TRBV28 to TRBJ2-7, with D tentatively TRBD2 (7 bases). This CDR3 has 15 amino acids. CDR1 and CDR2 (germline): MDHEN, SYDVKM. V lost 5 bases, J lost 2 bases, and 16 bases lay in between. CDR3 sequence: CASSPFRGAPYEQYF. CDR3 bases: TGTGCCAGCAGTCCTTTCCGGGGGGCCCCCTACGAGCAGTACTTC.

This chain uses TRBV5-1 with TRBJ2-3; maybe TRBD1 (5 bases). Germline V lookup: CDR1 SGHRS, CDR2 YFSETQ. The CDR3 is made up of 15 amino acids. V was trimmed by 0 bases and J by 2 bases, leaving 10 bases between them. The DNA for the CDR3 is TGCGCCAGCAGCTTGGGGGGCCGATCCACAGATACGCAGTATTTT. Translation gives CASSLGGRSTDTQYF.

V usage is TRBV28 and J usage is TRBJ1-1; D is perhaps TRBD1 (6 bases). The CDR3 extends over 18 amino acids. Trimming pared 11 bases from V and 0 bases from J, leaving 28 bases between. Germline V gene data show CDR1 as MDHEN and CDR2 as SYDVKM. The CDR3 protein is CAYRASRGRGIMNTEAFF. DNA of the CDR3: TGTGCCTACCGGGCGTCCCGGGGCAGGGGAATCATGAACACTGAAGCTTTCTTT.

CDR3 in amino acids: CASSIPDRAGYTF. The CDR3 nucleotides are TGTGCCAGCAGTATACCCGACAGGGCGGGCTACACCTTC. V usage is TRBV28 and J usage is TRBJ1-2; 7 nucleotides line up with TRBD1. CDR3 length: 13 amino acids. The germline V gene encodes CDR1 MDHEN and CDR2 SYDVKM. The J segment lost 8 bases and the V segment lost 5 bases, leaving 8 bases of the junction unmatched.

The V and J genes are TRBV11-2 and TRBJ2-7; 12 positions agree with TRBD2. CDR1 is SGHAT and CDR2 is FQNNGV in the germline V gene. The ends lost 6 bases at V and 3 bases at J; junction bases unmatched: 3. This CDR3 region has 14 residues. DNA of the CDR3: TGTGCCAGCAGGGGACTAGCGGGTGGCTACGAGCAGTACTTC. Translating gives CASRGLAGGYEQYF.

This sequence joins TRBV9 and TRBJ2-2; D uncertain. The V end lost 4 bases, the J end lost 2 bases, and 18 bases lay between the germline ends. Germline CDR1 and CDR2: SGDLS and YYNGEE. There are 17 residues in the CDR3. The CDR3 protein is CASSMPRSLLNTGELFF. The CDR3 nucleotides are TGTGCCAGCAGCATGCCTAGGAGTTTACTTAACACCGGGGAGCTGTTTTTT.

The rearrangement joins TRBV5-1 to TRBJ1-5; no reliable D call. Per the germline V gene, CDR1 is SGHRS and CDR2 is YFSETQ. The V end was cut by 3 bases, the J end by 4 bases, with 8 bases between. The CDR3 sequence is 13 residues long. The CDR3 sequence: CASSWSTNQPQHF. The DNA of the CDR3 is TGCGCCAGCAGCTGGTCCACAAATCAGCCCCAGCATTTT.

This chain links TRBV15 with TRBJ1-2; D gene uncertain. V lost 0 bases and J 4 bases, leaving 12 bases between the germline ends. The CDR3 runs 15 residues. Germline V gene lookup returns CDR1 LNHNV and CDR2 YYDKDF (reference sequence). The CDR3, as DNA: TGTGCCACCAGCAGAGATGCAACAGTGGTCTATGGCTACACCTTC. Encoded protein: CATSRDATVVYGYTF.

This chain links TRBV7-2 with TRBJ1-5; unclear D gene. CDR3 length: 15 amino acids. Germline CDR1 and CDR2: SGHTA and FQGNSA. The V end lost 3 bases, the J end lost 0 bases, and 9 bases lay between the germline ends. The CDR3 reads CASSFGPYSNQPQHF. CDR3 nucleotide sequence: TGTGCCAGCAGCTTTGGGCCCTATAGCAATCAGCCCCAGCATTTT.

The chain couples TRBV27 to TRBJ1-2; TRBD1 might be the D (5 bases). The CDR3 covers 18 residues. Trimming left V 2 bases short and J 0 bases short, with 19 bases between. CDR1 and CDR2 (germline): MNHEY, SMNVEV (reference sequence). The CDR3 spells CASSLPQGPSHSNYGYTF. As DNA, the CDR3 is TGTGCCAGCAGTTTACCGCAGGGTCCTTCACACTCTAACTATGGCTACACCTTC.

The chain joins TRBV4-2 to TRBJ1-5; 7 nucleotides align to TRBD1. The trim removed 0 bases at V and 7 bases at J, leaving 9 bases unmatched. In germline, CDR1 is LGHNA, CDR2 YNFKEQ. This CDR3 is built from 16 residues. CDR3 DNA sequence: TGTGCCAGCAGCCAAGATGGGGCGCAGGGGGGACAGCCCCAGCATTTT. It translates to CASSQDGAQGGQPQHF.

The chain links TRBV4-1 to TRBJ2-6; D uncertain. Germline lookup yields CDR1 MGHRA and CDR2 YSYEKL. V was shortened by 4 bases and J by 0 bases, with 7 bases between the two germline ends. There are 15 residues in the CDR3. CDR3 amino acids: CASSPRDSGANVLTF. DNA of the CDR3: TGCGCCAGCAGCCCTAGAGACTCTGGGGCCAACGTCCTGACTTTC.

CDR3 protein: CASSLGRLLGATPLHF. CDR3 nucleotide sequence: TGTGCCAGCAGCTTAGGTCGGCTGCTGGGAGCGACACCCCTCCACTTT. This sequence joins TRBV7-9 and TRBJ1-6; D is uncertain. The germline V and J ends were trimmed by 1 base and 11 bases, with 18 bases remaining between them. This CDR3 has 16 amino acids. Germline V CDR1 and CDR2: SEHNR, FQNEAQ (reference sequence).

The chain links TRBV29-1 to TRBJ2-7, with D tentatively TRBD2 (6 bases). The CDR3 is 13 residues long. Germline lookup yields CDR1 SQVTM and CDR2 ANQGSEA. Trimming cost V 4 bases and J 2 bases, with 12 bases left between them. For the CDR3, the DNA is TGCAGCGTTGGGGAGGCAGGACCCTACGAGCAGTACTTC. Protein product: CSVGEAGPYEQYF.